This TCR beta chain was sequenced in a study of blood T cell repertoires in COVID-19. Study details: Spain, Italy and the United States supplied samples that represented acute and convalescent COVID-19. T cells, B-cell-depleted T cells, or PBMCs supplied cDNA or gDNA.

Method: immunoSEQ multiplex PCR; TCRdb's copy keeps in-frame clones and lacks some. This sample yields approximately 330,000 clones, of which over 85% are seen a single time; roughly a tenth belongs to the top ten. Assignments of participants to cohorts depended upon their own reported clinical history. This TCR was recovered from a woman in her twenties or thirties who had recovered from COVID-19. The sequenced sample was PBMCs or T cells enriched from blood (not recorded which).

In DNA form, the CDR3 reads TGCGCCAGCAGCCAAGGACAGGGTAATCAGCCCCAGCATTTT. Amino acid sequence: CASSQGQGNQPQHF. V gene TRBV4-1 combines with J gene TRBJ1-5, with 7 bases matching TRBD1. The CDR3 has 14 amino acids. V lost 1 base to trimming and J lost 4 bases; unmatched junction nucleotides: 1. The germline gives CDR1 MGHRA, CDR2 YSYEKL.